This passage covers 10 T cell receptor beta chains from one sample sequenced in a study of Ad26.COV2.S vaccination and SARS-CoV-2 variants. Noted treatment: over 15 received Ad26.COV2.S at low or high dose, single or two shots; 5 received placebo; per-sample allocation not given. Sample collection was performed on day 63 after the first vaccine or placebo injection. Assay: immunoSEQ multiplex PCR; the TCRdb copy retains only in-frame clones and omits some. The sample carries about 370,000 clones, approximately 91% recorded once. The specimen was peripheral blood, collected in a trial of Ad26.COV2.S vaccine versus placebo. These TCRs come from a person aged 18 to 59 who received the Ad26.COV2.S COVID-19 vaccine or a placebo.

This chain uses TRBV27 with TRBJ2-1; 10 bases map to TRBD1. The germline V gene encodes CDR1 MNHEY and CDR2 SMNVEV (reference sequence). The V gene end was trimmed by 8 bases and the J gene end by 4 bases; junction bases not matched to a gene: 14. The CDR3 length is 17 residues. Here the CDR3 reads CASRTGGGGSRYNEQFF. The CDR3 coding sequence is TGTGCCAGCCGGACAGGGGGGGGCGGGAGTAGGTACAATGAGCAGTTCTTC.

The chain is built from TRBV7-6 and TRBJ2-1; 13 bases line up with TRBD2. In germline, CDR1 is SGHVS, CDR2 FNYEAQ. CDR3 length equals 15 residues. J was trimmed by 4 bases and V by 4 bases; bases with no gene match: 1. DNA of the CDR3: TGTGCCAGCAGCTCGGGACTAGCGGGGTACAATGAGCAGTTCTTC. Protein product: CASSSGLAGYNEQFF.

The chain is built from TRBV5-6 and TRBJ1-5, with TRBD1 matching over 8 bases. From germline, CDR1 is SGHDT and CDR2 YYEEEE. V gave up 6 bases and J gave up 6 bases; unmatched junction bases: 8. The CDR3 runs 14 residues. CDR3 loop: CASTKTGGGQPQHF. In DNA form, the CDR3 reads TGTGCCAGCACCAAAACAGGGGGAGGTCAGCCCCAGCATTTT. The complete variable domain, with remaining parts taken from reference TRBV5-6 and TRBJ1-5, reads DAGVTQSPTHLIKTRGQQVTLRCSPKSGHDTVSWYQQALGQGPQFIFQYYEEEERQRGNFPDRFSGHQFPNYSSELNVNALLLGDSALYLCASTKTGGGQPQHFGDGTRLSIL.

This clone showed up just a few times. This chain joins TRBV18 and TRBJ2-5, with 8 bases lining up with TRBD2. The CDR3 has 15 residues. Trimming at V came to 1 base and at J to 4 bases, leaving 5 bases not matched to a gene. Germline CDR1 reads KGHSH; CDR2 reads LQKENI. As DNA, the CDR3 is TGTGCCAGCTCACCACGAGCGGGAGCGGGAGAGACCCAGTACTTC. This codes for CASSPRAGAGETQYF.

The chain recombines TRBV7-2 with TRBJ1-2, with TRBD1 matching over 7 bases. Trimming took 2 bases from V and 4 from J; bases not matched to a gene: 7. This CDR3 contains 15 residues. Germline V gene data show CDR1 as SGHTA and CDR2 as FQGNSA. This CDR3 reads CASSLTGQTLYGYTF. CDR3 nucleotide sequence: TGTGCCAGCAGCTTAACGGGACAGACTCTCTATGGCTACACCTTC.

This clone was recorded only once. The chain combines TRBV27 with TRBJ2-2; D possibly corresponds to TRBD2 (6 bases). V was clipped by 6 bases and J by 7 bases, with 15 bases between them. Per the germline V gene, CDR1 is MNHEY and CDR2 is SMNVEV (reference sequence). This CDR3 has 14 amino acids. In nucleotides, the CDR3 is TGTGCCAGCAGCCTCACCTGGAGGGACGGGGAGCTGTTTTTT. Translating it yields CASSLTWRDGELFF.

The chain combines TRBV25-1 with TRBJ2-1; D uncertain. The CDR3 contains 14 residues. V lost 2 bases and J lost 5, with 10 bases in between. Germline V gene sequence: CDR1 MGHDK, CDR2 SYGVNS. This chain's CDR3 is CASSERLGHNEQFF. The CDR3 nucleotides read TGTGCCAGCAGTGAACGTCTAGGGCACAATGAGCAGTTCTTC.

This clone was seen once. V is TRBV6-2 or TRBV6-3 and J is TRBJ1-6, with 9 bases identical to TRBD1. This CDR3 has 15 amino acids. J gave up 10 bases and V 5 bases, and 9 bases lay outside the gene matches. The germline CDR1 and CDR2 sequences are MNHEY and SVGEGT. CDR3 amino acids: CASSRTDRGESPLHF. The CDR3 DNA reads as TGTGCCAGCAGTCGAACGGACAGGGGAGAGTCACCCCTCCACTTT.

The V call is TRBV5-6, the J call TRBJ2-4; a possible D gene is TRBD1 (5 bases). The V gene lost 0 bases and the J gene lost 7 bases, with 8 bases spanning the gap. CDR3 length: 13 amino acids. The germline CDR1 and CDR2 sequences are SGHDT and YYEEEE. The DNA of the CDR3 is TGTGCCAGCAGCTTGGCTGCAGGGAACATTCAGTACTTC. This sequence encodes CASSLAAGNIQYF.

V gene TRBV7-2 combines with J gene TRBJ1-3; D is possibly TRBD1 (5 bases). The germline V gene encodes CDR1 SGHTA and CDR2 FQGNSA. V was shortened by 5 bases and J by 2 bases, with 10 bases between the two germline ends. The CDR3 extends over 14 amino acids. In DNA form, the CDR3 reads TGTGCCAGCAGCCGCGACAGTGCTGGAAACACCATATATTTT. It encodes CASSRDSAGNTIYF.